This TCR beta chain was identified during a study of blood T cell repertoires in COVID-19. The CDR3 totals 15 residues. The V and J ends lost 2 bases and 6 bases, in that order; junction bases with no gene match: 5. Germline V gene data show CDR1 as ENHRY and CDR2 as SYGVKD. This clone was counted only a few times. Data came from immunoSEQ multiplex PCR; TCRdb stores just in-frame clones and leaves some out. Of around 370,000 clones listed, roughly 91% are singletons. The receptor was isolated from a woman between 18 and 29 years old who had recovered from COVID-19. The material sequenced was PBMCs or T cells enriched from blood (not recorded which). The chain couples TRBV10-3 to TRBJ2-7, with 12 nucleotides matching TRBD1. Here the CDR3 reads CAISEKGQGAGEQYF. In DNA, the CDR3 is TGTGCCATCAGTGAGAAGGGACAGGGGGCTGGCGAGCAGTACTTC.